The 20 T cell receptor beta chains presented below share a single source sample, sequenced in a study of T cell changes during pregnancy in multiple sclerosis (dated 2019 in TCRdb). To prepare the library, the immunoSEQ multiplex PCR assay was applied. TCRdb retrieved this table from immuneACCESS and kept in-frame rearrangements only. Not all clones are present; in checked studies, unresolved V genes account for under half, and no reason is known for the remainder. In all, the sample holds 70,000 to 75,000 clones, and 92% of those were seen once. 2% to 2.5% of the sample comes from the top ten. Sequences were derived from peripheral blood, sampled before pregnancy. The receptors derive from a female donor with multiple sclerosis, enrolled in a pregnancy study.

The rearrangement links TRBV19 to TRBJ1-1; 8 nucleotides agree with TRBD1. In germline, CDR1 is LNHDA, CDR2 SQIVND (reference sequence). This CDR3 has 15 amino acids. Trimming took 1 base from V and 5 from J; bases not matched to a gene: 6. DNA of the CDR3: TGTGCCAGTAGTATAGGAGGACAGGGCGGGACTGAAGCTTTCTTT. Translating gives CASSIGGQGGTEAFF.

The chain has TRBV28 and TRBJ2-3; no reliable D call. The germline V gene has CDR1 MDHEN and CDR2 SYDVKM. Trimming shortened V by 1 base and J by 0 bases, and 14 bases separated the two germline ends. The CDR3 has 17 residues. CDR3 in amino acids: CASSLFDLRKSTDTQYF. Here the CDR3 DNA reads TGTGCCAGCAGTTTATTCGATCTTAGAAAGAGCACAGATACGCAGTATTTT.

The J gene is TRBJ2-7, the V gene TRBV9; TRBD2 might be the D (6 bases). The V end was cut by 2 bases, the J end by 10 bases, with 22 bases between. The germline CDR1 and CDR2 sequences are SGDLS and YYNGEE. The CDR3 loop spans 15 amino acids. The CDR3 region is CASSVGTEGFGRQYF. In nucleotides, the CDR3 is TGTGCCAGCAGCGTCGGGACTGAGGGTTTTGGGAGACAGTACTTC.

This chain links TRBV9 with TRBJ2-5; 8 bases are a match to TRBD2. Germline-derived CDR1 and CDR2 are SGDLS and YYNGEE. The junction had 12 bases not matched to a gene; V was cut back by 0 bases and J by 5 bases. The CDR3 length is 17 residues. The CDR3 loop is CASSVGSGSGVWETQYF. In DNA, the CDR3 is TGTGCCAGCAGCGTAGGAAGCGGGAGTGGTGTATGGGAGACCCAGTACTTC.

The V gene is TRBV10-2, the J gene TRBJ1-5; TRBD1 matches at 10 bases. Losses at the gene ends were 5 bases for V and 5 bases for J; bases not matched to a gene: 6. This CDR3 is built from 15 residues. From germline, CDR1 is WSHSY and CDR2 SAAADI. CDR3 nucleotide sequence: TGCGCCAGCAGTTTGGGACAGGGGTCCCATCAGCCCCAGCATTTT. Its protein is CASSLGQGSHQPQHF.

The chain is built from TRBV28 and TRBJ2-7; TRBD2 matches at 9 bases. The CDR3 contains 14 residues. The ends lost 5 bases at V and 3 bases at J; junction bases unmatched: 5. Germline V CDR1 and CDR2: MDHEN, SYDVKM. DNA for the CDR3: TGTGCCAGCAGTACCATAGCGGGAGTCTACGAGCAGTACTTC. Amino acid sequence: CASSTIAGVYEQYF. The full variable domain, in which reference TRBV28 and TRBJ2-7 provide the parts outside the CDR3, is DVKVTQSSRYLVKRTGEKVFLECVQDMDHENMFWYRQDPGLGLRLIYFSYDVKMKEKGDIPEGYSVSREKKERFSLILESASTNQTSMYLCASSTIAGVYEQYFGPGTRLTVT.

The chain carries TRBV19 and TRBJ2-2; possibly TRBD2 for D (6 bases). Germline V lookup: CDR1 LNHDA, CDR2 SQIVND (reference sequence). The CDR3 contains 15 residues. Trimming cost V 5 bases and J 1 base, with 11 bases left between them. CDR3 residues: CASSSGLWNTGELFF. CDR3 bases: TGTGCCAGTAGTTCGGGACTCTGGAACACCGGGGAGCTGTTTTTT. The variable domain in full, with the rest retrieved from reference TRBV19 and TRBJ2-2, is DGGITQSPKYLFRKEGQNVTLSCEQNLNHDAMYWYRQDPGQGLRLIYYSQIVNDFQKGDIAEGYSVSREKKESFPLTVTSAQKNPTAFYLCASSSGLWNTGELFFGEGSRLTVL.

The V and J genes are TRBV18 and TRBJ2-3; D possibly corresponds to TRBD2 (6 bases). The germline gives CDR1 KGHSH, CDR2 LQKENI. CDR3 length: 15 amino acids. Trimming left V 4 bases short and J 3 bases short, with 14 bases between. The CDR3 DNA sequence: TGTGCCAGCTCACAAACTCCAGGGACTACAGATACGCAGTATTTT. Translated, it gives CASSQTPGTTDTQYF.

As concerns this clone: One end of the junction fails to match germline, which may point to a read error. J is TRBJ2-5 and V is TRBV7-7, with 11 positions matching TRBD2. Germline CDR1 is SSHAT and CDR2 is FNYEAQ (reference sequence). CDR3 length equals 17 residues. DNA for the CDR3: TGTGCTAGCAGCTTGGGGGCTAGCGGGAGGCCGGAAGAGACCCAGTACTTC. Translating it yields CASSLGASGRPEETQYF.

The V and J genes are TRBV18 and TRBJ2-7; 11 nucleotides match TRBD2. The V and J ends lost 2 bases and 7 bases, in that order; junction bases with no gene match: 7. This CDR3 spans 15 amino acids. Per germline, CDR1 KGHSH and CDR2 LQKENI. The CDR3 region is CASSPSLAGVEEQYF. The CDR3, as DNA: TGTGCCAGCTCACCATCACTAGCGGGAGTGGAAGAGCAGTACTTC.

The chain combines TRBV7-6 with TRBJ2-7; D perhaps matches TRBD2 (5 bases). CDR3 length: 12 residues. CDR1 is SGHVS and CDR2 is FNYEAQ in the germline V gene. Trimming left V 4 bases short and J 9 bases short, with 13 bases between. CDR3 nucleotides: TGTGCCAGCAGCTCCGGACCGGAGGCGCAGTACTTC. This codes for CASSSGPEAQYF.

The chain couples TRBV10-3 to TRBJ1-5; no clear D gene. Trimming cost V 2 bases and J 0 bases, with 8 bases left between them. The CDR3 has 15 amino acids. Germline V lookup: CDR1 ENHRY, CDR2 SYGVKD. CDR3 sequence (DNA): TGTGCCATCAGTGAGGCCGACAATAGCAATCAGCCCCAGCATTTT. As protein: CAISEADNSNQPQHF.

The rearrangement uses TRBV7-2 and TRBJ2-3; possible D gene TRBD2, 5 bases. The CDR3 totals 15 residues. CDR1 and CDR2 from the germline V gene are SGHTA and FQGNSA. Trimming cost V 3 bases and J 6 bases, with 16 bases left between them. The CDR3 sequence is CASSFVGMSTDTQYF. The CDR3 bases are TGTGCCAGCAGCTTCGTCGGGATGAGTACGGATACGCAGTATTTT.

The chain combines TRBV29-1 with TRBJ1-1; D call uncertain. Germline-derived CDR1 and CDR2 are SQVTM and ANQGSEA. This CDR3 has 13 amino acids. Trimming took off 6 bases at V and 5 bases at J, with 16 bases between the two ends. The CDR3 coding sequence is TGCAGCGTCTACCTCCCTACAGAAACTGAAGCTTTCTTT. Translation: CSVYLPTETEAFF. Together with reference TRBV29-1 and TRBJ1-1, the CDR3 gives the full variable domain: SAVISQKPSRDICQRGTSLTIQCQVDSQVTMMFWYRQQPGQSLTLIATANQGSEATYESGFVIDKFPISRPNLTFSTLTVSNMSPEDSSIYLCSVYLPTETEAFFGQGTRLTVV.

The genes are TRBV5-4 and TRBJ1-2; 7 bases align to TRBD1. Germline V lookup: CDR1 SGHNT, CDR2 YYREEE (reference sequence). Trimming at V came to 0 bases and at J to 5 bases, leaving 10 bases not matched to a gene. The CDR3 is 16 residues long. CDR3 DNA: TGTGCCAGCAGCTTGGCTTGGGACAGATACAAGTATGGCTACACCTTC. It specifies CASSLAWDRYKYGYTF.

The V gene is TRBV5-4, the J gene TRBJ2-5, with 14 bases fitting TRBD2. This CDR3 contains 16 residues. The ends lost 3 bases at V and 4 bases at J; junction bases unmatched: 5. In germline, CDR1 is SGHNT, CDR2 YYREEE (reference sequence). This CDR3 reads CASSSPGTSGRETQYF. The CDR3 DNA sequence: TGTGCCAGCAGCTCGCCCGGGACTAGCGGGAGAGAGACCCAGTACTTC.

The chain joins TRBV11-3 to TRBJ2-7, with TRBD2 matching over 7 bases. Unmatched junction bases numbered 12, after V lost 7 bases and J lost 3 bases. Germline V gene sequence: CDR1 SGHNT, CDR2 YENEEA. This CDR3 comprises 15 residues. The CDR3, as DNA: TGTGCCAGCACCCCAAGGAGCGGGGACTTCTACGAGCAGTACTTC. Amino acids: CASTPRSGDFYEQYF. The variable domain in full, with the rest retrieved from reference TRBV11-3 and TRBJ2-7, is EAGVVQSPRYKIIEKKQPVAFWCNPISGHNTLYWYLQNLGQGPELLIRYENEEAVDDSQLPKDRFSAERLKGVDSTLKIQPAELGDSAVYLCASTPRSGDFYEQYFGPGTRLTVT.

The J gene is TRBJ1-1, the V gene TRBV27, with D perhaps TRBD1 (6 bases). Trimming stripped 3 bases from V and 4 bases from J, with 18 bases between. The CDR3 is made up of 16 amino acids. CDR1 is MNHEY, CDR2 SMNVEV, per germline (reference sequence). CDR3 nucleotide sequence: TGTGCCAGCAGTTTGTCCGGACAGCATCCTAGCACTGAAGCTTTCTTT. Amino acids: CASSLSGQHPSTEAFF.

The chain is built from TRBV19 and TRBJ2-1, with a possible D match to TRBD1 (6 bases). Germline CDR1 and CDR2: LNHDA and SQIVND (reference sequence). The CDR3 spans 17 residues. The V end was cut by 7 bases, the J end by 3 bases, with 22 bases between. The CDR3 here is CASTATDEAGVYNEQFF. CDR3 nucleotides: TGTGCCAGTACCGCGACCGATGAAGCAGGGGTCTACAATGAGCAGTTCTTC.

In this sample, this clone turned up once. The chain employs TRBV30 and TRBJ1-2; no definite D call. In germline, CDR1 is GTSNPN, CDR2 SVGIG (reference sequence). V lost 4 bases and J lost 4, with 7 bases in between. CDR3 length: 11 amino acids. Here the CDR3 reads CAWNPGYGYTF. The DNA of the CDR3 is TGTGCCTGGAATCCGGGCTATGGCTACACCTTC.